The entry below describes one T cell receptor beta chain. This sample stems from a study of blood T cell repertoires in COVID-19. V was clipped by 4 bases and J by 0 bases, with 10 bases between them. The CDR3 contains 16 residues. The germline gives CDR1 SNHLY, CDR2 FYNNEI. Assay: immunoSEQ multiplex PCR; the TCRdb copy retains only in-frame clones and omits some. Here the sample spans roughly 35,000 clones, around 80% being singletons. Source material: peripheral blood. This sequence originates from an elderly man with acute or convalescent COVID-19. The V and J genes are TRBV2 and TRBJ2-6; tentative D call: TRBD1 (6 bases). CDR3: CASSGNRVSGANVLTF. CDR3 in DNA: TGTGCCAGCAGTGGAAACAGGGTCTCTGGGGCCAACGTCCTGACTTTC.